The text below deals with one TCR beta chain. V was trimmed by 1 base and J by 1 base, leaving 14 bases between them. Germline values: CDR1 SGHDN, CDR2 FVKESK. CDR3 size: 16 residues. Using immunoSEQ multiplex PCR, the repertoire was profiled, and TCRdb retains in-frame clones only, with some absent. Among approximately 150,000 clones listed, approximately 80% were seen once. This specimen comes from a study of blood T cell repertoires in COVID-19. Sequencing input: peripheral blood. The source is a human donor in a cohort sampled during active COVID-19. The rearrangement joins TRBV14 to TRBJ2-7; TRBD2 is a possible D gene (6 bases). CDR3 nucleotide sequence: TGTGCCAGCAGCCAAGGGAGGGCTAGCGCGTCCTACGAGCAGTACTTC. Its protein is CASSQGRASASYEQYF.